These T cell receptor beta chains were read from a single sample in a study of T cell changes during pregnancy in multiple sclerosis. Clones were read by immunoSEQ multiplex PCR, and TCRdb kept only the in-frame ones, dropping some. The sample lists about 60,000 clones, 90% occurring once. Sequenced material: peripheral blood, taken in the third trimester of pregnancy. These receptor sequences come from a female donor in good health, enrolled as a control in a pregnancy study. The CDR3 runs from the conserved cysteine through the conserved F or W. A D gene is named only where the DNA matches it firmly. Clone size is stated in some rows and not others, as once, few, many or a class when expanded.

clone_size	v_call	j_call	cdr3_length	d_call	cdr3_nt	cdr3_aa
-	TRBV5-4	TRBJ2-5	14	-	TGTGCCAGCAGCTTGGGACTAGAGGAGGAGACCCAGTACTTC	CASSLGLEEETQYF
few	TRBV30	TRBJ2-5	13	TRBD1	TGTGCCTGGGCCGGGACAGGGAAAGAGACCCAGTACTTC	CAWAGTGKETQYF
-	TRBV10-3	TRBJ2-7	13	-	TGTGCCATCAGTGAAGACTTCTCCTACGAGCAGTACTTC	CAISEDFSYEQYF
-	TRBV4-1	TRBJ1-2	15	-	TGCGCCAGCAGCCAAGCCCCAGACAGCCACTATGGCTACACCTTC	CASSQAPDSHYGYTF
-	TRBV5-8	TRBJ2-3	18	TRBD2	TGTGCCAGCAGCCATACTAGCGGGGGGGCCCTGGGCACAGATACGCAGTATTTT	CASSHTSGGALGTDTQYF
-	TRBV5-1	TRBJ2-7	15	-	TGCGCCAGCAGCCCGGAATTAGCGGAGCCCTACGAGCAGTACTTC	CASSPELAEPYEQYF
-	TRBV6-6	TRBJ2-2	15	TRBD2	TGTGCCAGCAGCCGACTAGCGGGAGAGACCGGGGAGCTGTTTTTT	CASSRLAGETGELFF
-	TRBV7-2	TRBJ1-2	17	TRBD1	TGTGCCAGCAGCCCATCCCGAACAGGGGATAGTGGCTATGGCTACACCTTC	CASSPSRTGDSGYGYTF
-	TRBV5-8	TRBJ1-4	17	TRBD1	TGTGCCAGCAGCTTAGGGACAGGGGGTCTATCTAATGAAAAACTGTTTTTT	CASSLGTGGLSNEKLFF
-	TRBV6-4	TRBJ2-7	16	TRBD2	TGTGCCAGCCAGAGAGCGGGAGGGCGTCTCCCCTTCGAGCAGTACTTC	CASQRAGGRLPFEQYF
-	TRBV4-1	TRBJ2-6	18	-	TGCGCCAGCAGCCAAGTTGGTGGGAGACACTCTGGGGCCAACGTCCTGACTTTC	CASSQVGGRHSGANVLTF
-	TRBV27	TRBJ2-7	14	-	TGTGCCAGCAGTTTATCGCTCGGGGCCTACGAGCAGTACTTC	CASSLSLGAYEQYF
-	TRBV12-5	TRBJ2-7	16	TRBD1	TGTGCTAGTGGTTTGGGGGGGACAGGGGGCAAATACGAGCAGTACTTC	CASGLGGTGGKYEQYF
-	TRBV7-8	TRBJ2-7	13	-	TGTGCCAGCAGCTTAGACCCAAGATACGGGCAGTACTTC	CASSLDPRYGQYF
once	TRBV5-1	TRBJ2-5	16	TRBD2	TGCGCCAGCAGCACGGGACTAGCGGGAGGGGAAGAGACCCAGTACTTC	CASSTGLAGGEETQYF
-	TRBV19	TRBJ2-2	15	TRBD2	TGTGCCAGTAGGGGGACTAGCGCCTTTACCGGGGAGCTGTTTTTT	CASRGTSAFTGELFF
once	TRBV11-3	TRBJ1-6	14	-	TGTGCCAGCACCAAAGAGGGGGTAGGTTCACCCCTCCACTTT	CASTKEGVGSPLHF
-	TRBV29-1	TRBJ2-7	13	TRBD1	TGCAGCGTCCTGACAGGGCAGGCCTACGAGCAGTACTTC	CSVLTGQAYEQYF
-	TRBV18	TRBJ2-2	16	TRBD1	TGTGCCAGCTCCCGAAGAGGACAGGGAGACACCGGGGAGCTGTTTTTT	CASSRRGQGDTGELFF
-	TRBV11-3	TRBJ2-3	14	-	TGTGCCAGCAGCTTAGGCCTAGCAACAGATACGCAGTATTTT	CASSLGLATDTQYF
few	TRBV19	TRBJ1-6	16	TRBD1	TGTGCCAGTAGTGCAAGCCAGGGGGCGCGTAATTCACCCCTCCACTTT	CASSASQGARNSPLHF
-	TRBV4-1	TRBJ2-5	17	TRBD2	TGCGCCAGCAGCCAATCATCCGGTAGCGGGCGCGGGGAGACCCAGTACTTC	CASSQSSGSGRGETQYF
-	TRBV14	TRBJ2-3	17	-	TGTGCCAGCAGCCAAAGTATCCCTAGCGTGATTCCAGATACGCAGTATTTT	CASSQSIPSVIPDTQYF
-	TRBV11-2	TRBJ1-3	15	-	TGTGCCAGCAGCTTAGACGAGAGCTCTGGAAACACCATATATTTT	CASSLDESSGNTIYF
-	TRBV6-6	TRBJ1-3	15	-	TGTGCCAGCAGTTACTCTCCAGACTCTGGAAACACCATATATTTT	CASSYSPDSGNTIYF
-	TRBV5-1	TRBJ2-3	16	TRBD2	TGCGCCAGCAGCTTGGCCCTAGCGGCTAGCACAGATACGCAGTATTTT	CASSLALAASTDTQYF
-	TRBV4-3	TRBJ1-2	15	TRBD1	TGCGCCAGCAGCCAAGATGGACAGGGGTTCTATGGCTACACCTTC	CASSQDGQGFYGYTF
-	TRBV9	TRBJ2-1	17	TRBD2	TGTGCCAGCAGCGTAGGTAGTAGCGGGGGGGCCGCGAATGAGCAGTTCTTC	CASSVGSSGGAANEQFF
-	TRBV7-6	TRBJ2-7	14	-	TGTGCCAGCAGCAGGGACTCAAGCTCCTACGAGCAGTACTTC	CASSRDSSSYEQYF
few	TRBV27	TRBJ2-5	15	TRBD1	TGTGCCAGCAGTCCGGGACAGCCGTACCAAGAGACCCAGTACTTC	CASSPGQPYQETQYF
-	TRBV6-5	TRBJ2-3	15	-	TGTGCCAGCAGTTACTCGGCGGGAATCACAGATACGCAGTATTTT	CASSYSAGITDTQYF
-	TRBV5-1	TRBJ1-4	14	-	TGCGCCAGCAGACCGGGAGACTATAATGAAAAACTGTTTTTT	CASRPGDYNEKLFF
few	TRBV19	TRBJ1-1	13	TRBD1	TGTGCCAGTATACTGGACAGGGGCACTGAAGCTTTCTTT	CASILDRGTEAFF
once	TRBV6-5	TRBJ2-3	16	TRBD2	TGTGCCAGCAGTTACTCACGGGAGGGCGGTACAGATACGCAGTATTTT	CASSYSREGGTDTQYF
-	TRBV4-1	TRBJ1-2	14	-	TGCGCCAGCAGAGGCACAGGGTCGCCCTATGGCTACACCTTC	CASRGTGSPYGYTF
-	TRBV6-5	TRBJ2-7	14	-	TGTGCCAGCAGTAGGACAGCCAGCTCCTACGAGCAGTACTTC	CASSRTASSYEQYF
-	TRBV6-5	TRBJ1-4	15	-	TGTGCCAGCAGCTCCCCGACAGGTCCAAATGAAAAACTGTTTTTT	CASSSPTGPNEKLFF
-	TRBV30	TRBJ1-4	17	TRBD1	TGTGCCTGGAGTGAGGGACAGCCTTTAGCAACTAATGAAAAACTGTTTTTT	CAWSEGQPLATNEKLFF
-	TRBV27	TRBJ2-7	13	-	TGTGCCAGCAGTAGGCCGGCCGGGGACGAGCAGTACTTC	CASSRPAGDEQYF
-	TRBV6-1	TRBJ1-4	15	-	TGTGCCACGCACAGCTGGGGCGTAACTGGTGAAAAACTGTTTTTT	CATHSWGVTGEKLFF
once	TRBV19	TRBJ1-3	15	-	TGTGCCAGTAGCGTTACTTCAGGGTCTGGAAACACCATATATTTT	CASSVTSGSGNTIYF
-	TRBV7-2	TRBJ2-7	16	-	TGTGCCAGCAGCTCCGGGATTCAAACAGTCCCCTACGAGCAGTACTTC	CASSSGIQTVPYEQYF
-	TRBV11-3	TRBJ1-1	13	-	TGTGCCAGCAGCTTTGGGCCCGGCGCTGAAGCTTTCTTT	CASSFGPGAEAFF
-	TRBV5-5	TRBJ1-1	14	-	TGTGCCAGCAGCTTGGCGGGACTGGACACTGAAGCTTTCTTT	CASSLAGLDTEAFF
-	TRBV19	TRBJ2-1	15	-	TGTGCCAGTAACCCGCGAGGGAACGGCTACAATGAGCAGTTCTTC	CASNPRGNGYNEQFF
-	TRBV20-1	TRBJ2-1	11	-	TGCAGTGCTAGCCAGGGCAATGAGCAGTTCTTC	CSASQGNEQFF
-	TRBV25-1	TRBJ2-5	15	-	TGTGCCAGCAGTACCCGGTCATTCGCGCAAGAGACCCAGTACTTC	CASSTRSFAQETQYF